A selection of T cell receptor beta chains follows, all from one sample in a study of blood T cell repertoires in COVID-19. The method was immunoSEQ multiplex PCR; TCRdb's version includes in-frame clones alone and lacks a portion of them. In the table there are approximately 440,000 clones, less than 95% of which are singletons. The sequencing input was PBMCs or T cells enriched from blood (not recorded which). These receptors were collected from a man aged 18 to 30 who had recovered from COVID-19. The CDR3 runs from the conserved cysteine through the conserved F or W. D genes are given only for firm matches. For some rows the clone size is stated as once, few or many, or as a class when expanded; others skip it.

J gene,clone size,D gene,V gene,CDR3 protein,CDR3 DNA
TRBJ2-7,few,TRBD2,TRBV7-9,CASSLTGGNYEQYF,TGTGCCAGCAGCTTAACGGGGGGGAACTACGAGCAGTACTTC
TRBJ2-2,.,TRBD1,TRBV4-1,CASSQPGQGPTGELFF,TGCGCCAGCAGCCAGCCGGGACAGGGTCCCACCGGGGAGCTGTTTTTT
TRBJ2-1,.,TRBD2,TRBV9,CASSGSGSSFDEQFF,TGTGCCAGCAGCGGTAGCGGGAGTAGTTTCGATGAGCAGTTCTTC
TRBJ2-7,.,.,TRBV7-9,CASSIAGLSYEQYF,TGTGCCAGCAGCATCGCGGGACTCTCCTACGAGCAGTACTTC
TRBJ1-1,.,TRBD1,TRBV5-1,CASSWTGLTEAFF,TGCGCCAGCAGCTGGACAGGGCTGACTGAAGCTTTCTTT
TRBJ2-6,.,TRBD1,TRBV5-6,CASSLGAGGYVLTF,TGTGCCAGCAGCTTGGGGGCAGGGGGTTACGTCCTGACTTTC
TRBJ2-7,once,TRBD1,TRBV6-5,CASHRGPSYEQYF,TGTGCCAGCCACAGGGGACCGTCCTACGAGCAGTACTTC
TRBJ1-2,.,TRBD1,TRBV29-1,CSAFPGQSYNGYTF,TGCAGCGCCTTTCCGGGACAGAGCTACAATGGCTACACCTTC
TRBJ1-6,.,TRBD1,TRBV15,CATSRDSWDREFHSKKPLHF,TGTGCCACCAGCAGAGATTCTTGGGACAGGGAATTTCATTCAAAAAAACCCCTCCACTTT
TRBJ1-2,few,TRBD1,TRBV14,CASSQDPIRGLGYTF,TGTGCCAGCAGCCAAGATCCGATCAGGGGGCTTGGCTACACCTTC
TRBJ1-1,.,TRBD1,TRBV7-8,CASSFGTGGTTEAFF,TGTGCCAGCAGCTTCGGAACAGGGGGCACCACTGAAGCTTTCTTT
TRBJ1-2,.,TRBD1,TRBV29-1,CSVPGQGVGRYGYTF,TGCAGCGTTCCGGGACAGGGGGTGGGTAGGTATGGCTACACCTTC
TRBJ1-3,once,.,TRBV5-5,CASSLEEGPGNTIYF,TGTGCCAGCAGTTTGGAGGAGGGTCCCGGAAACACCATATATTTT
TRBJ2-7,few,TRBD2,TRBV2,CASSERGSGIYEQYF,TGTGCCAGCAGTGAAAGGGGTAGCGGGATTTACGAGCAGTACTTC
TRBJ2-1,many,TRBD1,TRBV6-2/TRBV6-3,CASRPLQGGSYNEQFF,TGTGCCAGCAGACCTCTACAGGGGGGCTCCTACAATGAGCAGTTCTTC
TRBJ2-2,few,.,TRBV24-1,CATSGTPNTGELFF,TGTGCCACCAGTGGGACACCGAACACCGGGGAGCTGTTTTTT